The rows below give T cell receptor beta chains drawn from one sample of a study of blood T cell repertoires in COVID-19. Sequencing was performed with immunoSEQ multiplex PCR; in TCRdb, only in-frame clones are kept and a portion is missing. Here the sample spans approximately 250,000 clones, around 83% being singletons. Specimen: peripheral blood. The origin of the receptors is a man in his forties who had recovered from COVID-19. CDR3s include the opening cysteine and the closing phenylalanine or tryptophan. The order of the fields is clone size, D gene, J gene, V gene, CDR3 DNA, CDR3 protein. D genes are given only for firm matches. Expanded clones are given a class, and other clones once, few, many or no size at all.

>few|TRBD1|TRBJ1-2|TRBV6-5
TGTGCCAGCAGTCCGACAGGGGACTATGGCTACACCTTC
CASSPTGDYGYTF
>-|-|TRBJ2-7|TRBV9
TGTGCCAGCAGCCCAACAGACCGACTACACTCCTACGAGCAGTACTTC
CASSPTDRLHSYEQYF
>few|-|TRBJ2-2|TRBV24-1
TGTGCCACCAGTGACTCAGGGATGAACACCGGGGAGCTGTTTTTT
CATSDSGMNTGELFF
>-|-|TRBJ2-4|TRBV5-4
TGTGCCAGCAGCTTTGATTCGGGAACTATAAACATTCAGTACTTC
CASSFDSGTINIQYF
>-|TRBD1|TRBJ2-7|TRBV19
TGTGCCAGTAGTATAGCCCGCCGGGACAGCGGATCCTACGAGCAGTACTTC
CASSIARRDSGSYEQYF
>-|TRBD1|TRBJ1-5|TRBV10-3
TGTGCCATCAGTGGAGGGGGCGGACAGCCCCAGCATTTT
CAISGGGGQPQHF
>-|TRBD1|TRBJ1-4|TRBV7-2
TGTGCCAGCAGCTTAGTAGGGGGCGGCCAAGAAAAACTGTTTTTT
CASSLVGGGQEKLFF
>once|-|TRBJ1-2|TRBV6-2/TRBV6-3
TGTGCCAGCAGCCCACAGGATGGCTACACCTTC
CASSPQDGYTF
>-|-|TRBJ1-4|TRBV19
TGTGCCAGTAGTACCCGAGCGGGGTCACCTAATGAAAAACTGTTTTTT
CASSTRAGSPNEKLFF
>-|TRBD1|TRBJ1-4|TRBV29-1
TGCAGCGTGACGGACAGGGATGATGAAAAACTGTTTTTT
CSVTDRDDEKLFF
>-|-|TRBJ2-7|TRBV7-2
TGTGCCAGCAGCTTAGGGACAGACACCTACGAGCAGTACTTC
CASSLGTDTYEQYF
>-|-|TRBJ2-5|TRBV7-9
TGTGCCAGCAGCAGTGATCTAGCTTTTCAAGAGACCCAGTACTTC
CASSSDLAFQETQYF
>-|TRBD2|TRBJ2-5|TRBV4-1
TGCGCCAGCAGCCAAAGGGATCGGGGAGCGGGGGAAGTACAAGAGACCCAGTACTTC
CASSQRDRGAGEVQETQYF
>-|TRBD1|TRBJ2-2|TRBV18
TGTGCCAGCTCGCGTGACAGGGGGCCCGGCACCGGGGAGCTGTTTTTT
CASSRDRGPGTGELFF
>-|-|TRBJ1-5|TRBV6-6
TGTGCCAGCAGCTCGACAGGTGTTAGCAATCAGCCCCAGCATTTT
CASSSTGVSNQPQHF
>-|-|TRBJ2-6|TRBV11-2
TGTGCCAGCAGCGGAGACACGCCAGACAGCTCTGGGGCCAACGTCCTGACTTTC
CASSGDTPDSSGANVLTF
>-|-|TRBJ2-1|TRBV19
TGTGCCAGTAGTATAGATCGGGTGGGGGCGGGCTACAATGAGCAGTTCTTC
CASSIDRVGAGYNEQFF
>once|TRBD1|TRBJ2-7|TRBV5-1
TGCGCCAGCAGCTTGGGGGGGACAGGGCCCTCCTACGAGCAGTACTTC
CASSLGGTGPSYEQYF
>-|-|TRBJ2-7|TRBV7-2
TGTGCCAGCAGCCCGCGGAGGACAGATACCTACGAGCAGTACTTC
CASSPRRTDTYEQYF
>once|TRBD1|TRBJ2-3|TRBV5-1
TGCGCCAGCAGAGACAGGGGGAGCACAGATACGCAGTATTTT
CASRDRGSTDTQYF
>-|TRBD2|TRBJ2-1|TRBV15
TGTGCCACCAGCAGTCCGGGACTAGCGGGGGGCCACTACAATGAGCAGTTCTTC
CATSSPGLAGGHYNEQFF
>-|TRBD1|TRBJ2-7|TRBV4-1
TGCGCCAGCAGCCAATCCGGGACAGGTCTATACGAGCAGTACTTC
CASSQSGTGLYEQYF
>few|TRBD1|TRBJ1-1|TRBV10-3
TGTGCCATCAGTGAGCCGGGACAGGGGGGCTCAAGTACTGAAGCTTTCTTT
CAISEPGQGGSSTEAFF
>-|TRBD1|TRBJ1-6|TRBV6-6
TGTGCCAGCTCCAGGGGGACTTCACCCCTCCACTTT
CASSRGTSPLHF
>-|-|TRBJ2-1|TRBV6-5
TGTGCCAGCAGCTCGACTGCCCCCTACAATGAGCAGTTCTTC
CASSSTAPYNEQFF
>few|TRBD1|TRBJ2-3|TRBV7-2
TGTGCCAGCAGCTTGCAACAGGGGGTGGGAGATACGCAGTATTTT
CASSLQQGVGDTQYF
>-|-|TRBJ1-2|TRBV28
TGTGCCAGCAGTTTATCGTGGGTGGGGGGTGGCTACACCTTC
CASSLSWVGGGYTF
>once|-|TRBJ1-1|TRBV10-2
TGCGCCAGCAGTAATGACATGAACACTGAAGCTTTCTTT
CASSNDMNTEAFF
>-|-|TRBJ2-3|TRBV11-3
TGTGCCAGCAGCCCTAACGGGGTCACAGATACGCAGTATTTT
CASSPNGVTDTQYF
>-|-|TRBJ2-5|TRBV11-3
TGTGCCAGCAGCTTGGGGAGGCAAGAGACCCAGTACTTC
CASSLGRQETQYF
>-|-|TRBJ1-1|TRBV6-5
TGTGCCAGCAGTTTCCAGTTGAACACTGAAGCTTTCTTT
CASSFQLNTEAFF
>-|-|TRBJ1-2|TRBV4-1
TGCGCCAGCAGCCAAGGAGAGACTCCGTATGGCTACACCTTC
CASSQGETPYGYTF
>-|TRBD1|TRBJ1-2|TRBV5-4
TGTGCCAGCAGAGGGACAGGGCTTCACGGCTACACCTTC
CASRGTGLHGYTF
>-|-|TRBJ1-2|TRBV10-3
TGTGCCATCAGTGAGTCCACAGGATATAACTATGGCTACACCTTC
CAISESTGYNYGYTF
>-|-|TRBJ1-2|TRBV21-1
TGTGCCAGCACCAAAGGGGGAGGCTATGGCTACACCTTC
CASTKGGGYGYTF
>once|-|TRBJ1-2|TRBV12-5
TGTGCTAGTGGTTTGGTTGAGGCAATCTATGGCTACACCTTC
CASGLVEAIYGYTF
>-|TRBD2|TRBJ2-5|TRBV5-4
TGTGCCAGCAGCGCCGGGACTAGCGGGTACCAAGAGACCCAGTACTTC
CASSAGTSGYQETQYF
>-|-|TRBJ2-7|TRBV4-3
TGCGCCAGCAGCCAAGCTACGACAGGCGTACTCTACGAGCAGTACTTC
CASSQATTGVLYEQYF
>-|TRBD2|TRBJ2-1|TRBV7-2
TGTGCCAGCAGCTTTGGGGGACTAGCATGGGGCAATGAGCAGTTCTTC
CASSFGGLAWGNEQFF
>-|TRBD1|TRBJ2-1|TRBV5-1
TGCGCCAGCAGCAGAATCTCCGGGACAGCGTCGGGGGAGCAGTTCTTC
CASSRISGTASGEQFF
>few|-|TRBJ1-2|TRBV12-5
TGTGCTAGTGCCTTGGGGCCGGGGGATGGCTACACCTTC
CASALGPGDGYTF
>once|-|TRBJ1-1|TRBV29-1
TGCAGCGTTTCGCCGGGACGGGAGGTCACTGAAGCTTTCTTT
CSVSPGREVTEAFF
>-|TRBD1|TRBJ2-7|TRBV7-8
TGTGCCAGCAGCGGCTCACGGGACAGAGCCTACGAGCAGTACTTC
CASSGSRDRAYEQYF
>-|-|TRBJ1-4|TRBV30
TGTGCCTGGAGTCCCACGAAGACTACAGAAAAACTGTTTTTT
CAWSPTKTTEKLFF
>-|-|TRBJ2-7|TRBV7-2
TGTGCCAGCAGCTTATCACGGGGGGCGGGGTACGAGCAGTACTTC
CASSLSRGAGYEQYF
>-|TRBD1|TRBJ1-2|TRBV5-1
TGCGCCAGCAGTCCGACAGGGGGCGACTATGGCTACACCTTC
CASSPTGGDYGYTF
>-|-|TRBJ2-3|TRBV29-1
TGCAGCGTTGGGGGGGGGCAGGGCACAGATACGCAGTATTTT
CSVGGGQGTDTQYF
>-|TRBD1|TRBJ1-1|TRBV15
TGTGCCACCAGCAGAGAAGTAGGGACAGGGTCACCTCCCCGGGCTTTCTTT
CATSREVGTGSPPRAFF
>-|-|TRBJ1-5|TRBV27
TGTGCCAGCAGTCATTTCAATCAGCCCCAGCATTTT
CASSHFNQPQHF
>-|-|TRBJ1-1|TRBV30
TGTGCCTGGAGTGGTATGAACACTGAAGCTTTCTTT
CAWSGMNTEAFF
>-|TRBD2|TRBJ2-7|TRBV7-2
TGTGCCAGCAGCCCCGGTGCGGGGGGGGTTTACGAGCAGTACTTC
CASSPGAGGVYEQYF
>-|TRBD1|TRBJ1-1|TRBV10-1
TGCGCCAGCAGTACCGGACAGGGGGGCACTGAAGCTTTCTTT
CASSTGQGGTEAFF
>-|TRBD1|TRBJ1-5|TRBV6-2/TRBV6-3
TGTGCCAGCAGTTACCGGGACAGGACCCAGCATTTT
CASSYRDRTQHF
>-|-|TRBJ2-7|TRBV30
TGTGCCTGGAGTGTACCGGGAGTTGACGAGCAGTACTTC
CAWSVPGVDEQYF
>-|TRBD1|TRBJ2-2|TRBV11-2
TGTGCCAGCAGTCCCCAGGGACAGGGGAACACCGGGGAGCTGTTTTTT
CASSPQGQGNTGELFF
>-|-|TRBJ1-6|TRBV30
TGTGCCTGGAGTGTTCCGAGGGTCCATAATTCACCCCTCCACTTT
CAWSVPRVHNSPLHF
>-|-|TRBJ2-5|TRBV7-7
TGTGCTAGCAGCTCACAACCCCTCCTGCCGGGGGAGTCAATGGAGACCCAGTACTTC
CASSSQPLLPGESMETQYF
>few|TRBD1|TRBJ1-6|TRBV23-1
TGCGCCAGCAGTCGAACAGGGGGAAGCTCCTATAATTCACCCCTCCACTTT
CASSRTGGSSYNSPLHF
>-|-|TRBJ1-4|TRBV9
TGTGCCAGCAGCGTAGGGATGGGCGCAACTAATGAAAAACTGTTTTTT
CASSVGMGATNEKLFF